The clone carrying this T cell receptor (beta chain) was detected a few times. Its antigen is as yet unknown. This sample is drawn from a study of shared clonotypes between healthy human individuals. V was trimmed by 1 base and J by 0 bases, leaving 4 bases between them. Germline V gene sequence: CDR1 SGHVS, CDR2 FQNEAQ. The CDR3 is 13 amino acids. The authors ran the assay at deep level. Method: immunoSEQ multiplex PCR; TCRdb's copy keeps in-frame clones and lacks some. The profile shows over 100,000 clones, 68% of them singletons. The study, taken as a whole, reports: The study found lower generation probabilities in non-shared clonotypes than in those shared by all four donors.

This receptor was taken from a woman aged 25 to 39 in good health. V is TRBV7-8 and J is TRBJ2-7; D remains ambiguous. Material for sequencing was memory CD8+ T cells sorted from blood. Subset here: CD45RO+ cells pooled with CCR7-negative TemRA cells. CDR3 sequence: CASSLGFSYEQYF. CDR3 DNA: TGTGCCAGCAGCTTAGGTTTCTCCTACGAGCAGTACTTC.